Presented here are 31 T cell receptor beta chains from one specimen sequenced in a study of cytomegalovirus exposure and HLA in healthy donors. Primers included in the PCR were 60 Vbeta and 13 Jbeta primers. Repertoires were generated with immunoSEQ multiplex PCR, while TCRdb's copy carries only in-frame clones and drops some. The table includes roughly 130,000 clones, approximately 65% detected once. Material: PBMCs. These receptors all come from a man younger than 35 in good health and CMV-seronegative.

This clone occurred a few times. The CDR3 reads CASSPYLARVRSYEQYF. The DNA of the CDR3 is TGTGCCAGCAGTCCCTACCTGGCCAGGGTGCGGTCCTACGAGCAGTACTTC. This chain connects TRBV28 to TRBJ2-7, with a possible D match to TRBD1 (5 bases). The CDR3 has 17 residues. CDR1 MDHEN and CDR2 SYDVKM come from the germline V gene. Between the trimmed V and J ends, which lost 5 bases and 1 base, there was a span of 21 bases.

V usage is TRBV7-9 and J usage is TRBJ2-7; no clear D. CDR1 is SEHNR, CDR2 FQNEAQ, per germline (reference sequence). CDR3 size: 14 residues. The V and J ends lost 5 bases and 2 bases respectively, with 13 bases between them. CDR3 sequence: CASSPRYKPYEQYF. As DNA, the CDR3 is TGTGCCAGCAGCCCCCGTTACAAACCCTACGAGCAGTACTTC. Based on the CDR3 plus reference TRBV7-9 and TRBJ2-7, the full variable domain is DTGVSQNPRHKITKRGQNVTFRCDPISEHNRLYWYRQTLGQGPEFLTYFQNEAQLEKSRLLSDRFSAERPKGSFSTLEIQRTEQGDSAMYLCASSPRYKPYEQYFGPGTRLTVT.

J is TRBJ2-1 and V is TRBV7-8; 10 bases align to TRBD1. V gave up 6 bases and J gave up 7 bases; unmatched junction bases: 18. CDR1 and CDR2 from the germline V gene are SGHVS and FQNEAQ. The CDR3 is 18 amino acids. The CDR3 is CASRQRSLGRDRGNEQFF. CDR3 coding DNA: TGTGCCAGCAGACAGAGAAGTTTAGGGAGGGACAGGGGTAATGAGCAGTTCTTC.

This chain uses TRBV6-5 with TRBJ1-2; 8 positions match TRBD1. This CDR3 contains 15 residues. V was pared by 7 bases and J by 3 bases, with 10 bases of the junction left unmatched. Germline V gene data show CDR1 as MNHEY and CDR2 as SVGAGI. CDR3 sequence reads: CASTDFGQGDYGYTF. CDR3 DNA sequence: TGTGCCAGCACCGACTTCGGACAGGGTGACTATGGCTACACCTTC.

This chain uses TRBV11-3 with TRBJ2-2, with 10 nucleotides matching TRBD2. Trimming removed 5 bases from V and 3 bases from J; junction bases left unmatched: 3. The CDR3 has 15 amino acids. CDR1 is SGHNT, CDR2 YENEEA, per germline. The CDR3 region has the DNA TGTGCCAGCAGCCTAGCGGGAGTAGACACCGGGGAGCTGTTTTTT. Translated: CASSLAGVDTGELFF. Full variable domain (remainder filled in from reference TRBV11-3 and TRBJ2-2): EAGVVQSPRYKIIEKKQPVAFWCNPISGHNTLYWYLQNLGQGPELLIRYENEEAVDDSQLPKDRFSAERLKGVDSTLKIQPAELGDSAVYLCASSLAGVDTGELFFGEGSRLTVL.

J is TRBJ2-3 and V is TRBV5-1; 14 bases are a match to TRBD2. Germline V gives CDR1 SGHRS, CDR2 YFSETQ. The CDR3 has 16 amino acids. V lost 4 bases to trimming and J lost 3 bases; unmatched junction nucleotides: 4. Here the CDR3 DNA reads TGCGCCAGCAGCCGGACTAGCGGGGGGCTAACAGATACGCAGTATTTT. This codes for CASSRTSGGLTDTQYF.

The chain recombines TRBV4-1 with TRBJ2-1; 8 bases map to TRBD2. The CDR3 sequence is 17 residues long. Trimming took 0 bases from V and 6 from J; bases not matched to a gene: 10. CDR1 is MGHRA and CDR2 is YSYEKL in the germline V gene. DNA of the CDR3: TGCGCCAGCAGCCAAGATGGGGGGACTAGTGACGGCAATGAGCAGTTCTTC. Its translation: CASSQDGGTSDGNEQFF.

The chain is built from TRBV6-5 and TRBJ1-1; 10 bases align to TRBD1. Trimming cost V 4 bases and J 13 bases; bases outside gene matches: 9. CDR3 length: 13 residues. Germline assignment: CDR1 MNHEY and CDR2 SVGAGI. The DNA of the CDR3 is TGTGCCAGCAGTTCTCCCGGGACAGGGGTCGTTTTCTTT. The encoded protein is CASSSPGTGVVFF.

There are a few counts of this clone. The genes are TRBV10-3 and TRBJ2-7; a possible D gene is TRBD1 (5 bases). The CDR3 length is 13 residues. The V and J ends lost 9 bases and 6 bases respectively, with 18 bases between them. CDR1 and CDR2 (germline): ENHRY, SYGVKD. The chain's CDR3 is CAIWTPLDVEQYF. The CDR3 DNA follows: TGTGCCATATGGACACCCCTAGACGTCGAGCAGTACTTC.

The rearrangement links TRBV6-1 to TRBJ1-1, with TRBD1 identical over 8 bases. The CDR3 consists of 13 residues. In germline, CDR1 is MNHNS, CDR2 SASEGT. J lost 1 base, V lost 10 bases, and 5 bases had no gene match. The CDR3 is CATRTGRNTEAFF. As DNA, the CDR3 is TGTGCCACGCGGACAGGGAGGAACACTGAAGCTTTCTTT.

This clone appeared a few times. The rearrangement uses TRBV6-6 and TRBJ1-5, with D tentatively TRBD1 (5 bases). The V end lost 8 bases, the J end lost 2 bases, and 13 bases lay between the germline ends. The CDR3 loop spans 14 amino acids. Per germline, CDR1 MNHNY and CDR2 SVGAGI (reference sequence). DNA for the CDR3: TGTGCCAGCTCCGCAGGGAAAGGCAATCAGCCCCAGCATTTT. Residues: CASSAGKGNQPQHF.

The chain employs TRBV6-4 and TRBJ2-7; 9 bases are a match to TRBD1. The germline gives CDR1 MRHNA, CDR2 SNTAGT. This CDR3 spans 14 amino acids. V lost 11 bases, J lost 3 bases, and 11 bases stayed unmatched. Written as DNA, the CDR3 is TGTGCCGCCACTGCGGGACAGGGCCACTACGAGCAGTACTTC. Translation: CAATAGQGHYEQYF.

This clone was counted only a few times. The gene calls are TRBV5-6 and TRBJ2-5, with TRBD2 as a possible D gene (6 bases). The V end was cut by 4 bases, the J end by 5 bases, with 15 bases between. The CDR3 sequence is 14 residues long. Germline values: CDR1 SGHDT, CDR2 YYEEEE. As DNA, the CDR3 is TGTGCCAGCAGCCCCCTCTTAGGGACTGAGACCCAGTACTTC. It codes for CASSPLLGTETQYF. The full variable domain, with the rest looked up from reference TRBV5-6 and TRBJ2-5, is DAGVTQSPTHLIKTRGQQVTLRCSPKSGHDTVSWYQQALGQGPQFIFQYYEEEERQRGNFPDRFSGHQFPNYSSELNVNALLLGDSALYLCASSPLLGTETQYFGPGTRLLVL.

The V and J genes are TRBV11-2 and TRBJ2-3, with TRBD2 matching over 9 bases. V was pared by 8 bases and J by 2 bases, with 8 bases of the junction left unmatched. Germline assignment: CDR1 SGHAT and CDR2 FQNNGV. This CDR3 has 15 residues. Here the CDR3 reads CASGLSGGNTDTQYF. DNA of the CDR3: TGTGCCAGCGGGCTCAGCGGGGGGAACACAGATACGCAGTATTTT.

This clone was seen only a few times. The chain couples TRBV7-6 to TRBJ2-7, with D possibly matching TRBD1 (6 bases). V lost 1 base to trimming and J lost 3 bases, with 10 bases between them. The CDR3 is made up of 14 amino acids. CDR1 and CDR2 from the germline V gene are SGHVS and FNYEAQ. CDR3 DNA sequence: TGTGCCAGCAGCTTAGTGGACAGCAACTACGAGCAGTACTTC. This translates into CASSLVDSNYEQYF.

This clone was seen only a few times. The chain is built from TRBV12-2 and TRBJ2-5; the D call of TRBD1 is as the table states it, not checked on the DNA. TRBV12-2 is noted as a pseudogene. This CDR3 region has 17 residues. The CDR3 DNA reads TGTGCAAGTCGCTTAACTCTCACAGGGGGGCTGGAAGAGACCCAGTACTTC. It encodes CASRLTLTGGLEETQYF.

This chain links TRBV4-2 with TRBJ2-1; possibly TRBD1 for D (6 bases). V dropped 5 bases and J dropped 6 bases, with 11 bases sitting between them. There are 13 residues in the CDR3. Per germline, CDR1 LGHNA and CDR2 YNFKEQ. This chain's CDR3 is CASSEGDGNEQFF. The CDR3 DNA sequence: TGTGCCAGCAGCGAGGGGGATGGCAATGAGCAGTTCTTC.

The genes are TRBV10-2 and TRBJ2-7, with 7 bases identical to TRBD1. The germline CDR1 and CDR2 sequences are WSHSY and SAAADI. With 1 base clipped from V and 5 bases from J, the junction kept 8 bases outside the gene matches. CDR3 size: 15 residues. The CDR3 region has the DNA TGCGCCAGCAGTGAGTACTACAGGGGTGGGGACGAGCAGTACTTC. This sequence encodes CASSEYYRGGDEQYF.

V and J are TRBV6-5 and TRBJ2-7; possibly TRBD1 for D (6 bases). V was pared by 1 base and J by 6 bases, with 13 bases between. This CDR3 comprises 14 residues. Germline CDR1 reads MNHEY; CDR2 reads SVGAGI. Here the CDR3 reads CASSYLGLGGEQYF. The CDR3 DNA sequence: TGTGCCAGCAGTTACTTAGGTCTAGGGGGCGAGCAGTACTTC.

The V gene is TRBV5-4, the J gene TRBJ1-4; TRBD1 aligns across 7 bases. The junction had 10 bases not matched to a gene; V was cut back by 4 bases and J by 7 bases. The V gene's germline CDR1 is SGHNT and CDR2 YYREEE (reference sequence). The CDR3 is 15 residues long. In nucleotides, the CDR3 is TGTGCCAGCAGCCCGACAGGGACGATGGGTGAAAAACTGTTTTTT. This codes for CASSPTGTMGEKLFF.

The chain recombines TRBV5-1 with TRBJ2-5; 7 bases line up with TRBD1. Germline V CDR1 and CDR2: SGHRS, YFSETQ. V was clipped by 4 bases and J by 2 bases; unmatched bases: 2. The CDR3 spans 13 residues. The DNA of the CDR3 is TGCGCCAGCAGCCCGGGACAGCAAGAGACCCAGTACTTC. Its protein product is CASSPGQQETQYF.

This clone was detected only once. The chain joins TRBV5-1 to TRBJ1-1; 10 nucleotides match TRBD1. The germline V gene encodes CDR1 SGHRS and CDR2 YFSETQ. There are 15 residues in the CDR3. V was clipped by 0 bases and J by 5 bases; unmatched bases: 4. The CDR3 DNA sequence: TGCGCCAGCAGCTTGGAAGGACAGGGGGTGACTGAAGCTTTCTTT. The encoded protein is CASSLEGQGVTEAFF.

The genes are TRBV10-3 and TRBJ2-7; 7 bases are shared with TRBD2. The CDR3 length is 14 residues. J was trimmed by 6 bases and V by 0 bases; bases with no gene match: 5. From germline, CDR1 is ENHRY and CDR2 SYGVKD. The CDR3, as DNA: TGTGCCATCAGTGAGTCGGGAGGGGTCGGCGAGCAGTACTTC. It is translated as CAISESGGVGEQYF.

The V call is TRBV9, the J call TRBJ2-5; TRBD1 agrees at 8 bases. The CDR3 consists of 15 residues. CDR1 SGDLS and CDR2 YYNGEE come from the germline V gene. The V gene end was trimmed by 3 bases and the J gene end by 4 bases; junction bases not matched to a gene: 8. DNA of the CDR3: TGTGCCAGCAGCGCTATGACAGGGGTAATAGAGACCCAGTACTTC. It codes for CASSAMTGVIETQYF.

The chain joins TRBV7-8 to TRBJ2-1; the match to TRBD2 covers 7 bases. Trimming took 6 bases from V and 5 from J; bases not matched to a gene: 13. The germline CDR1 and CDR2 sequences are SGHVS and FQNEAQ. The CDR3 is 16 residues long. The CDR3 is CASRLDIGGSHNEQFF. The CDR3 coding sequence is TGTGCCAGCAGACTAGACATAGGCGGGAGCCACAATGAGCAGTTCTTC.

The rearrangement joins TRBV7-9 to TRBJ2-5; D is perhaps TRBD2 (6 bases). Trimming stripped 7 bases from V and 5 bases from J, with 17 bases between. The CDR3 runs to 14 residues. Germline-derived CDR1 and CDR2 are SEHNR and FQNEAQ (reference sequence). This chain's CDR3 is CASTLEGRAETQYF. The CDR3 region has the DNA TGTGCCAGCACCCTGGAGGGCAGAGCGGAGACCCAGTACTTC.

This chain joins TRBV11-2 and TRBJ2-5; D might be TRBD1 (6 bases). Germline V gene data show CDR1 as SGHAT and CDR2 as FQNNGV. There are 17 residues in the CDR3. V shed 0 bases and J shed 6 bases, with 20 bases lying between them. The CDR3 nucleotides are TGTGCCAGCAGCTTAGATCCGATATGGGGGCCTGGTAAGACCCAGTACTTC. Its translation: CASSLDPIWGPGKTQYF.

The CDR3 region is CASSREGLAIAGELFF. DNA of the CDR3: TGCGCCAGCAGCCGAGAGGGACTAGCGATCGCCGGGGAGCTGTTTTTT. The chain combines TRBV4-1 with TRBJ2-2, with TRBD2 matching over 10 bases. The CDR3 spans 16 residues. J was trimmed by 6 bases and V by 4 bases; bases with no gene match: 8. Looked up from germline, CDR1 is MGHRA and CDR2 is YSYEKL.

This chain joins TRBV6-4 and TRBJ1-5, with D perhaps matching TRBD1 (6 bases). V was pared by 4 bases and J by 4 bases, with 14 bases between. CDR3 length: 15 amino acids. Germline values: CDR1 MRHNA, CDR2 SNTAGT. The DNA for the CDR3 is TGTGCCAGCAGTGTTGAAGGGGGGGTTAATCAGCCCCAGCATTTT. It specifies CASSVEGGVNQPQHF.

The chain has TRBV5-1 and TRBJ1-1, with D unresolved. The CDR3 runs 15 residues. Germline values: CDR1 SGHRS, CDR2 YFSETQ. Trimming removed 0 bases from V and 1 base from J, with 10 bases in between. In DNA, the CDR3 is TGCGCCAGCAGCTTGGCCCTCAGAGGGAACACTGAAGCTTTCTTT. Its translation: CASSLALRGNTEAFF.

This sequence joins TRBV6-1 and TRBJ1-2; a weak D match, TRBD1 (6 bases). This CDR3 has 13 residues. The V end was cut by 5 bases, the J end by 10 bases, with 17 bases between. Germline V gene data show CDR1 as MNHNS and CDR2 as SASEGT. In DNA, the CDR3 is TGTGCCAGCAGTCGGGACACTTTAGGAGCCTACACCTTC. Protein: CASSRDTLGAYTF.